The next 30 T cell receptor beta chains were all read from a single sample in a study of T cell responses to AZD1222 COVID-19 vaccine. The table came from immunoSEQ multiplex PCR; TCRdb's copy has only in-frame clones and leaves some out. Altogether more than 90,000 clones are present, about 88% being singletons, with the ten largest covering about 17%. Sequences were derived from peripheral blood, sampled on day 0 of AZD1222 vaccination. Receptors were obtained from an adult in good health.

Here the CDR3 reads CASSPGASYEQYF. Here the CDR3 DNA reads TGTGCCAGCAGTCCGGGGGCCTCCTACGAGCAGTACTTC. The rearrangement joins TRBV27 to TRBJ2-7; D is possibly TRBD1 or TRBD2 (6 bases each). Germline V gene lookup returns CDR1 MNHEY and CDR2 SMNVEV (reference sequence). The ends were cut back, 5 bases at V and 0 bases at J, with 8 bases in the middle. The CDR3 extends over 13 amino acids.

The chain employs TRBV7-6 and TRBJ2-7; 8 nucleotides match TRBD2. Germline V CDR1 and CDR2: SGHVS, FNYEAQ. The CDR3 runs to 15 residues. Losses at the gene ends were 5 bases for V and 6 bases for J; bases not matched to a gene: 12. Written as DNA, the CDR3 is TGTGCCAGCAGCCATTGGACTAGCAAAGAGGGCGAGCAGTACTTC. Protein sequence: CASSHWTSKEGEQYF.

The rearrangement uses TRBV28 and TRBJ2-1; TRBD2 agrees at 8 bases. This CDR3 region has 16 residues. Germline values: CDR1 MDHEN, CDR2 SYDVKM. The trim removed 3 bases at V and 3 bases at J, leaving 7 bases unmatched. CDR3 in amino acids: CASSFESLAGYNEQFF. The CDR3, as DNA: TGTGCCAGCAGTTTTGAAAGCCTAGCGGGCTACAATGAGCAGTTCTTC.

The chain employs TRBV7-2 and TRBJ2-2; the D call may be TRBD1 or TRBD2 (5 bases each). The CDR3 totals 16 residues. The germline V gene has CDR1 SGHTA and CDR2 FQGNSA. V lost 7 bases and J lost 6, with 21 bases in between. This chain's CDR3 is CASNRLGDWRSGELFF. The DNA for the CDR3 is TGTGCCAGCAACCGATTGGGGGATTGGAGGTCCGGGGAGCTGTTTTTT.

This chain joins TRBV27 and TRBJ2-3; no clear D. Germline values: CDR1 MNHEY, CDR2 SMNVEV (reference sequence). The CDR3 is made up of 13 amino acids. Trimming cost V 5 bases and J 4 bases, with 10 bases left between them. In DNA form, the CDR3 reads TGTGCCAGCAGTCTCCAGCGTTCAGATACGCAGTATTTT. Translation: CASSLQRSDTQYF.

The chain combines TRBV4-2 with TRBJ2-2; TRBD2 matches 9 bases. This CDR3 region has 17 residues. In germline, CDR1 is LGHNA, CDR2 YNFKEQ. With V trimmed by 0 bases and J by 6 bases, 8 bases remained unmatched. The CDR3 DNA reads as TGTGCCAGCAGCCAAGATATCCCTAGCGGGATGCCCGGGGAGCTGTTTTTT. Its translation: CASSQDIPSGMPGELFF.

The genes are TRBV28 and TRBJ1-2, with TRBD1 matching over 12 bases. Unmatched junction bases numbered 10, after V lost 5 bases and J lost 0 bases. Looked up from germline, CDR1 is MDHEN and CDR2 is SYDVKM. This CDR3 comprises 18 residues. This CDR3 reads CASSGSGQGAPSNYGYTF. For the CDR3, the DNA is TGTGCCAGCAGTGGATCGGGACAGGGGGCCCCTTCTAACTATGGCTACACCTTC.

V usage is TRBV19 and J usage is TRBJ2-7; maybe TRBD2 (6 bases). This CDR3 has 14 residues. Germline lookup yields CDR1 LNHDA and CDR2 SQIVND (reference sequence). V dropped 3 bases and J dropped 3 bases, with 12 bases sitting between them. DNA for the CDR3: TGTGCCAGTAGTATGAGCCTAGCGATCTACGAGCAGTACTTC. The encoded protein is CASSMSLAIYEQYF.

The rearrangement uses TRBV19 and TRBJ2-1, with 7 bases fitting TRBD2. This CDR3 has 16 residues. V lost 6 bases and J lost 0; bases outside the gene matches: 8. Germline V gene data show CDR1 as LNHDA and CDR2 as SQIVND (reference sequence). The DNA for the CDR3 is TGTGCCAGTAGAAAACTAGCGCCGAGCTCCTACAATGAGCAGTTCTTC. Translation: CASRKLAPSSYNEQFF.

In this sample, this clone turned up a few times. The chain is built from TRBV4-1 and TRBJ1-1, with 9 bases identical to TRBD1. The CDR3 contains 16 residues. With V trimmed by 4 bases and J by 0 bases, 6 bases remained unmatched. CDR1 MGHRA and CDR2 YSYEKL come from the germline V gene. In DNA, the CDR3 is TGCGCCAGCAGCCTTACCAGGACAGGGGTGAACACTGAAGCTTTCTTT. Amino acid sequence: CASSLTRTGVNTEAFF.

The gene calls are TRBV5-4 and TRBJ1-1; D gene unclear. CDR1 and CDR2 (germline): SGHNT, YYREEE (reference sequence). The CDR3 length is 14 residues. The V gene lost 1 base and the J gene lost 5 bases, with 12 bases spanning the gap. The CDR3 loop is CASSLTMSGTEAFF. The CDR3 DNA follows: TGTGCCAGCAGCTTGACCATGAGTGGAACTGAAGCTTTCTTT.

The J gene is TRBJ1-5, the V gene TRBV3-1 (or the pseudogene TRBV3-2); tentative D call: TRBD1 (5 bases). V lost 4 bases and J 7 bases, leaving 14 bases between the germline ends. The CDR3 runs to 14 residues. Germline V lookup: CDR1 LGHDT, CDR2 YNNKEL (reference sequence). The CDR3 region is CASSPKGEVQPQHF. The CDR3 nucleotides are TGTGCCAGCAGCCCCAAAGGGGAGGTCCAGCCCCAGCATTTT.

CDR3 loop: CASSYSSIGGLTEAFF. The CDR3 nucleotides read TGTGCCAGCAGTTACTCGAGTATAGGGGGCTTAACTGAAGCTTTCTTT. The V and J genes are TRBV6-5 and TRBJ1-1, with 7 bases fitting TRBD1. V lost 0 bases and J lost 5; bases outside the gene matches: 9. CDR1 and CDR2 (germline): MNHEY, SVGAGI. The CDR3 length is 16 residues.

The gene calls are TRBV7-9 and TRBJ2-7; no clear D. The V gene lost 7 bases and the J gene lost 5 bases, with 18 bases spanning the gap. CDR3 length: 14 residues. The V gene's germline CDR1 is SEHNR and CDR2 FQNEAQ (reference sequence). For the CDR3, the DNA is TGTGCCAGCACCCCCGGACGGAGTGGCAACGAGCAGTACTTC. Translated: CASTPGRSGNEQYF.

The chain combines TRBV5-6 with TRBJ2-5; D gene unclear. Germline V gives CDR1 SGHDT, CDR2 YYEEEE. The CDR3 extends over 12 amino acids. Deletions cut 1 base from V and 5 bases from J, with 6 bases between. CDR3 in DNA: TGTGCCAGCAGCTTGACAGAGGAGACCCAGTACTTC. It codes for CASSLTEETQYF. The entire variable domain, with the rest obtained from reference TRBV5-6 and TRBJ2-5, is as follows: DAGVTQSPTHLIKTRGQQVTLRCSPKSGHDTVSWYQQALGQGPQFIFQYYEEEERQRGNFPDRFSGHQFPNYSSELNVNALLLGDSALYLCASSLTEETQYFGPGTRLLVL.

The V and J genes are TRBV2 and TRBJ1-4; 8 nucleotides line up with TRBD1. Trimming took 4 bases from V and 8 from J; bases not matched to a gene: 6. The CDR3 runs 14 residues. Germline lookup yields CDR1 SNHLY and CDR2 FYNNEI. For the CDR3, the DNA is TGTGCCAGCAGTGGTCAAGCAGGGGGCGAAAAACTGTTTTTT. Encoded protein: CASSGQAGGEKLFF.

CDR3 nucleotide sequence: TGTGCCAGTAGTATGGGACTAGCGGGAGAGTACAATCTCTACAATGAGCAGTTCTTC. Translated: CASSMGLAGEYNLYNEQFF. The rearrangement links TRBV19 to TRBJ2-1; 14 bases agree with TRBD2. CDR1 is LNHDA, CDR2 SQIVND, per germline (reference sequence). The CDR3 consists of 19 residues. Trimming took 3 bases from V and 3 from J; bases not matched to a gene: 10.

The CDR3 reads CASNRVSGYNEQFF. CDR3 in DNA: TGCGCCAGCAACAGGGTTTCAGGCTACAATGAGCAGTTCTTC. The chain is built from TRBV5-1 and TRBJ2-1; tentative D call: TRBD1 (6 bases). CDR3 size: 14 residues. The germline V gene has CDR1 SGHRS and CDR2 YFSETQ. Trimming removed 6 bases from V and 3 bases from J, with 13 bases in between.

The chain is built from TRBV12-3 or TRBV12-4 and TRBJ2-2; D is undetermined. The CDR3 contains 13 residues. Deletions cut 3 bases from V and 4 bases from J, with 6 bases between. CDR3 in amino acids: CASSFDGTGELFF. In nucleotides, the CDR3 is TGTGCCAGCAGTTTTGACGGCACCGGGGAGCTGTTTTTT.

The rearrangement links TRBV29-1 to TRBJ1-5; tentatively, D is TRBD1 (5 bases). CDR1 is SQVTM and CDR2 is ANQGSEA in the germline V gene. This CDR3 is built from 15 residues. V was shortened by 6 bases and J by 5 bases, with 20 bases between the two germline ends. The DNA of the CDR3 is TGCAGCGTGGCCCTTACGGGGGACTATCATCAGCCCCAGCATTTT. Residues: CSVALTGDYHQPQHF.

The CDR3 loop reads CASSLTQGAMSGEQYF. The CDR3, as DNA: TGTGCCAGCAGCTTAACCCAGGGGGCGATGTCTGGCGAGCAGTACTTC. The chain uses TRBV13 and TRBJ2-7; 8 positions match TRBD1. The germline V gene has CDR1 PRHDT and CDR2 FYEKMQ (reference sequence). This CDR3 is built from 16 residues. V was clipped by 2 bases and J by 6 bases; unmatched bases: 12.

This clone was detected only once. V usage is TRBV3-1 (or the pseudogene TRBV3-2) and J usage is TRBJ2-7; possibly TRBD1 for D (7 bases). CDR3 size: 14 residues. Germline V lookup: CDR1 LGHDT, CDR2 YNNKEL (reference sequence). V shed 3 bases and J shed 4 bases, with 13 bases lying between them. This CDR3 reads CASSQAGQLYEQYF. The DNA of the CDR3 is TGTGCCAGCAGCCAGGCGGGACAGCTATACGAGCAGTACTTC.

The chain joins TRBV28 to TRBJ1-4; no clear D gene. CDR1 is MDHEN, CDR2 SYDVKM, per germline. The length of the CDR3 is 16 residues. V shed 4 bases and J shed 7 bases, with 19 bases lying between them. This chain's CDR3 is CASSSYGGGEGEKLFF. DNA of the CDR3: TGTGCCAGCAGTTCATACGGCGGCGGGGAAGGTGAAAAACTGTTTTTT.

In nucleotides, the CDR3 is TGTGCCAGCACCCCGACAGCGAACTACGAGCAGTACTTC. Amino acids: CASTPTANYEQYF. This chain joins TRBV6-5 and TRBJ2-7, with a tentative D call TRBD1 (5 bases). Germline CDR1 reads MNHEY; CDR2 reads SVGAGI. CDR3 size: 13 residues. V lost 7 bases and J lost 3, with 13 bases in between.

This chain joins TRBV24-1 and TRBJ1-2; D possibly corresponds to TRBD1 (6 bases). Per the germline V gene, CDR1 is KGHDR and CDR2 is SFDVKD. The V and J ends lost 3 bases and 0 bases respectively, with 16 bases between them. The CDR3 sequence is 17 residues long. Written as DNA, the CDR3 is TGTGCCACCAGTGATCGTACAGGGTGGGCCACTAACTATGGCTACACCTTC. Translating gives CATSDRTGWATNYGYTF.

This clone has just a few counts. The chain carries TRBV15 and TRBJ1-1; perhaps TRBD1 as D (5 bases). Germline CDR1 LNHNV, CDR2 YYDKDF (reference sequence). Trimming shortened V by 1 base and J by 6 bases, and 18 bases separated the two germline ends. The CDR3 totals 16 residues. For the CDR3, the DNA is TGTGCCACCAGCAGAGGGTGGGGGGTCGGAACTGCTGAAGCTTTCTTT. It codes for CATSRGWGVGTAEAFF.

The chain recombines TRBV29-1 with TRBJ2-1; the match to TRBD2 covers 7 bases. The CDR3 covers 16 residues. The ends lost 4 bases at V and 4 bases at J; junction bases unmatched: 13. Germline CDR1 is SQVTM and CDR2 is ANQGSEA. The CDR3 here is CSVGVRGVRRYNEQFF. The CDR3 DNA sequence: TGCAGCGTTGGGGTCCGGGGGGTTCGACGATACAATGAGCAGTTCTTC.

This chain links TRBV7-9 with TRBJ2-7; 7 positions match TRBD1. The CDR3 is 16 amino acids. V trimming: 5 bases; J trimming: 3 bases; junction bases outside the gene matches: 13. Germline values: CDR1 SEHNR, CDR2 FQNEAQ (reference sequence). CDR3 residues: CASSPTQGQNGYEQYF. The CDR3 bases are TGTGCCAGCAGCCCGACCCAGGGACAGAACGGCTACGAGCAGTACTTC.

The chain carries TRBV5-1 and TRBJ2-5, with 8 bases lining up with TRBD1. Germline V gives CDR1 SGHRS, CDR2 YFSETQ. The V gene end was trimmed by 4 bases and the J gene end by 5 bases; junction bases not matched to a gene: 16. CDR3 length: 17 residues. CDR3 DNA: TGCGCCAGCAGCCCCGGAAGGGCAGGGGGCGCGGGGGAGACCCAGTACTTC. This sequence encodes CASSPGRAGGAGETQYF.

CDR3 sequence (DNA): TGTGCCAGCAGCTTAGGAGGACCTAACAATGAGCAGTTCTTC. Its translation: CASSLGGPNNEQFF. The chain links TRBV7-2 to TRBJ2-1, with D unclear. Looked up from germline, CDR1 is SGHTA and CDR2 is FQGNSA. V dropped 1 base and J dropped 5 bases, with 9 bases sitting between them. This CDR3 region has 14 residues.